This T cell receptor (beta chain) was sequenced in a study of T cells after yellow fever vaccination. Findings of the study overall: The booster response re-showed most primary clones: more than 95% CD4, more than 70% CD8. In FACS-sorted repertoires, abundant clonotypes from the bulk population could appear as contaminants.

TCRdb processed the 5' RACE reads anew with MiXCR; each CDR3 protein has one entry. The table includes around 340,000 distinct CDR3 sequences, over 8% detected once. The CDR3 extends over 13 amino acids. After removal of 3 bases from V and 8 bases from J, the junction contained 4 bases not matched to a gene. A note on this clonotype: Its cognate antigen is unknown.

This sequence was found in a man between 18 and 35 years old who received the YFV17D yellow fever vaccine. J is TRBJ1-2 and V is TRBV12-3 or TRBV12-4; 9 nucleotides align to TRBD1. The specimen was PBMCs, collected on the day of the first yellow fever vaccination. The CDR3 DNA follows: TGTGCCAGCAGTTTCCACAGGGGGCAGGGCTACACCTTC. This gives the protein CASSFHRGQGYTF.